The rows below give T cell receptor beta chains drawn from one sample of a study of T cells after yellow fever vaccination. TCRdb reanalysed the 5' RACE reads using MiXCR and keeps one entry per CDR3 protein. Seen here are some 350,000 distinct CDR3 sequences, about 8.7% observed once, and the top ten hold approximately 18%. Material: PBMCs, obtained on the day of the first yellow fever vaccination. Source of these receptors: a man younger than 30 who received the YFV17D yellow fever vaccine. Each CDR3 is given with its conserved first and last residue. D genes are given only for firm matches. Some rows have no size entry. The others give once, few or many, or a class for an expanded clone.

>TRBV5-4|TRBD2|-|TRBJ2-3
TGTGCCAGCACGACGCGGGGGGGCAGTCCAGATACGCAGTATTTT
CASTTRGGSPDTQYF
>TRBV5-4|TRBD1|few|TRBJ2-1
TGTGCCAGCATATCCGGGACAGGGGGGATCAATGAGCAGTTCTTC
CASISGTGGINEQFF
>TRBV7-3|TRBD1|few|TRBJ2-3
TGTGCCAGCAGCTTAGGAGACAGGGGAGCAGATACGCAGTATTTT
CASSLGDRGADTQYF
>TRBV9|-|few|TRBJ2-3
TGTGCCAGCAGCGCCTACAGGGCATCAGATACGCAGTATTTT
CASSAYRASDTQYF
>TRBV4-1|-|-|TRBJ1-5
TGCGCCAGCAGCCAAGATCTTCGGGGGGCAGGTCAGCCCCAGCATTTT
CASSQDLRGAGQPQHF
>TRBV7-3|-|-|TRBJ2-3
TGTGCCAGCAGCTTAATGCAGGGGGGGGTCACAGATACGCAGTATTTT
CASSLMQGGVTDTQYF
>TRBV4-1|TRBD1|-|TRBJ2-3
TGCGCCAGCAGCCGCCCAGGGGGCGGTGCAGATACGCAGTATTTT
CASSRPGGGADTQYF
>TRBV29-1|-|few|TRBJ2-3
TGCAGCGTTAGGGCAGATACGCAGTATTTT
CSVRADTQYF
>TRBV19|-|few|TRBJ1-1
TGTGCCAGTAGTATAGCCCCGACGGACGACCTCCTTACTGAAGCTTTCTTT
CASSIAPTDDLLTEAFF
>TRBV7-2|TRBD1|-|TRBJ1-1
TGTGCCAGCAGCCCAAGGGACAGCCCTGAAGCTTTCTTT
CASSPRDSPEAFF
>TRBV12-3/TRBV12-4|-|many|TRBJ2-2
TGTGCCAGCAGTTTTCGCCAGGGTCGCACCGGGGAGCTGTTTTTT
CASSFRQGRTGELFF
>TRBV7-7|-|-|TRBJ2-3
TGTGCTAGCAGCTCCCGCGGGGACGGGGAGGTCACAGATACGCAGTATTTT
CASSSRGDGEVTDTQYF
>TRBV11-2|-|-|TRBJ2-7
TGTGCCAGCAGCTTCGCCGGGCCGGGCGAGCAGTACTTC
CASSFAGPGEQYF
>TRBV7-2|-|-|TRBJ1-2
TGTGCCAGCAGCGCCTACAGGGTGGACTATGGCTACACCTTC
CASSAYRVDYGYTF
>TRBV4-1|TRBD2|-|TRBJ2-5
TGCGCCAGCAGCCAAGAATGGGCTAGCGGAGAGACCCAGTACTTC
CASSQEWASGETQYF
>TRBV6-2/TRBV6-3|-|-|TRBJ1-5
TGTGCCAGCAGGAGATATAGCAATCAGCCCCAGCATTTT
CASRRYSNQPQHF
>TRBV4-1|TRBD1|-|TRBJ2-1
TGCGCCAGCAGCCAACCCGGCCGGGACAGAAATTACAATGAGCAGTTCTTC
CASSQPGRDRNYNEQFF
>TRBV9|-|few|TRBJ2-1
TGTGCCAGCAGCGTGGCCGTGGTAAGCTCCTACAATGAGCAGTTCTTC
CASSVAVVSSYNEQFF
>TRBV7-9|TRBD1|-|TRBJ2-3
TGTGCCAGCAGCTCCCCGAATCAGGGGGTAAAAGATACGCAGTATTTT
CASSSPNQGVKDTQYF
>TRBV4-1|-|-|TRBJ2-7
TGCGCCAGCAGCCAAGTTGGGGGCGTGGACTCCTACGAGCAGTACTTC
CASSQVGGVDSYEQYF
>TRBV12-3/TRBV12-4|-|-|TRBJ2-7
TGTGCCAGCAGTCTAGGTTCCAGAACAGCCGATAACGAGCAGTACTTC
CASSLGSRTADNEQYF
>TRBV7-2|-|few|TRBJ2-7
TGTGCCAGCAGCTTAGTTGAGGGAAGGGTCTACGAGCAGTACTTC
CASSLVEGRVYEQYF
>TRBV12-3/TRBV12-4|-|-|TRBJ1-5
TGTGCCAGCAGTTTAGAAGGTAACAATCAGCCCCAGCATTTT
CASSLEGNNQPQHF
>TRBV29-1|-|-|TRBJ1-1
TGCAGCGTTGCCCAGCCAGGGAACACTGAAGCTTTCTTT
CSVAQPGNTEAFF
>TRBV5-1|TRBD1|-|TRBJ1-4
TGCGCCAGCAGCTTGGAGGGGACAGGGGGGGAAAAACTGTTTTTT
CASSLEGTGGEKLFF
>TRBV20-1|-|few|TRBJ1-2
TGCAGTGCTAGAGTCAGATTCCCCGATGATGGCTACACCTTC
CSARVRFPDDGYTF
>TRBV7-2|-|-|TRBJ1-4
TGTGCCAGCAGCTTAGGGGCGGGGACCACTAATGAAAAACTGTTTTTT
CASSLGAGTTNEKLFF
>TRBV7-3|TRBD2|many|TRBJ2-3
TGTGCCAGCAGCCTACTTAGCGGGGGGGGCACAGATACGCAGTATTTT
CASSLLSGGGTDTQYF
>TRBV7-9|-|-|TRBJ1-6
TGTGCCAGCAGCTTCAGGGAGAATTCACCCCTCCACTTT
CASSFRENSPLHF
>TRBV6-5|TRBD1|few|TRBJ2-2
TGTGCCAGCAGTTACTGGACAGGGGAGTATGGGGAGCTGTTTTTT
CASSYWTGEYGELFF
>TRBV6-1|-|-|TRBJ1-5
TGTGCCAGCAGACCACAGGTGAACAATCAGCCCCAGCATTTT
CASRPQVNNQPQHF
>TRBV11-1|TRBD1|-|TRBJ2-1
TGTGCCAGCAGGTTAGACAGGGGGTCCTACAATGAGCAGTTCTTC
CASRLDRGSYNEQFF
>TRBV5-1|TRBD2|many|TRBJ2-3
TGCGCCAGCAGCGGCACTAGCGGGGGGGTGAGGATCACAGATACGCAGTATTTT
CASSGTSGGVRITDTQYF
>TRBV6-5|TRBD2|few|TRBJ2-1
TGTGCCAGCAGTTGGCCTAGCGGGGGGGCCCCCTACAATGAGCAGTTCTTC
CASSWPSGGAPYNEQFF
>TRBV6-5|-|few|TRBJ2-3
TGTGCCAGCAGTTATGGGGCAGAGGCAGATACGCAGTATTTT
CASSYGAEADTQYF
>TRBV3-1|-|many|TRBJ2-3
TGTGCCAGCAGCCTTCGGACAGACAACACAGATACGCAGTATTTT
CASSLRTDNTDTQYF
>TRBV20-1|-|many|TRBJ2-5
TGCAGTGCTAGAGATCTAGCCCAAGAGACCCAGTACTTC
CSARDLAQETQYF
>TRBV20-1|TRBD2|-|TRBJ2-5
TGCAGTGCTAGGCGCGGGGGGGCCCCAGAGACCCAGTACTTC
CSARRGGAPETQYF
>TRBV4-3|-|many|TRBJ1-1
TGCGCCAGCAGCCAAAGAGGGAATGAAGCTTTCTTT
CASSQRGNEAFF
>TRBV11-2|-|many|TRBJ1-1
TGTGCCAGCAGCAACCCAGGGGTTGACAACACTGAAGCTTTCTTT
CASSNPGVDNTEAFF
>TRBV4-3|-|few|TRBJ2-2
TGCGCCAGCAGCCAGGTTGCCCGAAGGGCTGGCGGGGAGCTGTTTTTT
CASSQVARRAGGELFF
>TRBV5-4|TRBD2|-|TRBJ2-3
TGTGCCAGCAGCTCGCGGGGGGGCCTTGGGACAGATACGCAGTATTTT
CASSSRGGLGTDTQYF
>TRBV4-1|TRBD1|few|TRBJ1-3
TGCGCCAGCAGCCAAGCTCGGACAGGAGGAAACACCATATATTTT
CASSQARTGGNTIYF
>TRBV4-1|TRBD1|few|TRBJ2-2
TGCGCCAGCAGCCCGAGGGACAGGAGTTACACCGGGGAGCTGTTTTTT
CASSPRDRSYTGELFF
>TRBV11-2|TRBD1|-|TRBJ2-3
TGTGCCAGCAGCTTAGACGCCGGGACAGGGGCAGATACGCAGTATTTT
CASSLDAGTGADTQYF
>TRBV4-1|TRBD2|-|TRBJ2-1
TGCGCCAGCAGCCCCCAAGGAGTAGCGGGAGGGGATGAGCAGTTCTTC
CASSPQGVAGGDEQFF
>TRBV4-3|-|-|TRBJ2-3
TGCGCCAGCAGCCAGGAAGAGGTGGATACGCAGTATTTT
CASSQEEVDTQYF
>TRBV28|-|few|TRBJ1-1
TGTGCCAGCAGTTTACGGGGATTCGGGGAAGCTTTCTTT
CASSLRGFGEAFF
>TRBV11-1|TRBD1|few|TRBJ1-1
TGTGCCAGCAGCTCGAGGACAGGGTCCACTGAAGCTTTCTTT
CASSSRTGSTEAFF
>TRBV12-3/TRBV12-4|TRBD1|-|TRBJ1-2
TGTGCCAGCAGTCCCCCGACAGGGTTTAACTATGGCTACACCTTC
CASSPPTGFNYGYTF
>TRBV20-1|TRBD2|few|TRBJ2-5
TGCAGTGCTAGAATGGGCGGGGGCCAAGAGACCCAGTACTTC
CSARMGGGQETQYF
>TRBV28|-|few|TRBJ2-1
TGTGCCAGCAGTTTAAAGGGCTCTGAGCAGTTCTTC
CASSLKGSEQFF